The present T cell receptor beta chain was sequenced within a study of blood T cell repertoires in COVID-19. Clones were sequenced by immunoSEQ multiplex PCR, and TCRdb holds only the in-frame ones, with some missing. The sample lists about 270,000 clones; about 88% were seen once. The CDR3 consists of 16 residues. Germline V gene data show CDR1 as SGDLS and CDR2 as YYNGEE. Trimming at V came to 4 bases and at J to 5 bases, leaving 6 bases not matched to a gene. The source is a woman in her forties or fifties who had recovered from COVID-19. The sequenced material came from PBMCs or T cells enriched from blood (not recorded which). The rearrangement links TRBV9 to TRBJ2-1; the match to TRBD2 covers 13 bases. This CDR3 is CASSSWTSGSNNEQFF. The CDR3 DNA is TGTGCCAGCAGCTCCTGGACTAGCGGGAGTAACAATGAGCAGTTCTTC.